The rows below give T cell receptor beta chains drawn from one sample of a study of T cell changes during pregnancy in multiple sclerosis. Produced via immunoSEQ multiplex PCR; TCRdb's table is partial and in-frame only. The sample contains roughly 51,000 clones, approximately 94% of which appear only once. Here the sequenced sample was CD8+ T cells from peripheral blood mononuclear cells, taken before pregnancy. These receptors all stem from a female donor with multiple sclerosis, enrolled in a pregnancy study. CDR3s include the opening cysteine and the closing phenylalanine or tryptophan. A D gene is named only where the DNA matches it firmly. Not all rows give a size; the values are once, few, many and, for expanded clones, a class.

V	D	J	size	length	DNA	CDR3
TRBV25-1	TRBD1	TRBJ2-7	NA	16	TGTGCCAGCAGTGACCCCTCGACAGGGGTCTTCTACGAGCAGTACTTC	CASSDPSTGVFYEQYF
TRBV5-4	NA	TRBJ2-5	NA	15	TGTGCCAGCAGCCCGGAGGGACGGGGACAAGAGACCCAGTACTTC	CASSPEGRGQETQYF
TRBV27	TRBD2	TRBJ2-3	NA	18	TGTGCCAGCAGTCAAACTAGCGGGATACGCGAGAGCCCAGATACGCAGTATTTT	CASSQTSGIRESPDTQYF
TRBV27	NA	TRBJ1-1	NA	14	TGTGCCAGCAGTTTGAGGGGAGGGGGCACTGAAGCTTTCTTT	CASSLRGGGTEAFF
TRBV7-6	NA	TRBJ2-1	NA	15	TGTGCCAGCAGCTTATTGTCAGGGGGGTACAATGAGCAGTTCTTC	CASSLLSGGYNEQFF
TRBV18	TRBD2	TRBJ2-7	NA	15	TGTGCCAGCTCACCCCCGGGACTAGCGGCCTACGAGCAGTACTTC	CASSPPGLAAYEQYF
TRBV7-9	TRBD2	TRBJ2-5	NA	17	TGTGCCAGCAGCGTTACCTCCCCGGGACTAGCGACAGAGACCCAGTACTTC	CASSVTSPGLATETQYF
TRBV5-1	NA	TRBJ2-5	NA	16	TGCGCCAGCAGCTCTGGGAGCCGCGGTTTGGCAGAGACCCAGTACTTC	CASSSGSRGLAETQYF
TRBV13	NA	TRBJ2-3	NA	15	TGTGCCAGCAGTTATGGAGCGGGCACCACAGATACGCAGTATTTT	CASSYGAGTTDTQYF
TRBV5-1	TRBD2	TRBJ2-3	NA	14	TGCGCCAGCCAAGGGACTAGCGGGAACTATACGCAGTATTTT	CASQGTSGNYTQYF
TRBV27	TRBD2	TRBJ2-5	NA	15	TGTGCCAGCAGGTCCCGAGCGGGGAGAATAGAGACCCAGTACTTC	CASRSRAGRIETQYF
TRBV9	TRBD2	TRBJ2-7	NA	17	TGTGCCAGCAGCGTAGGGGATGGGCTAGCGGCCGCCTACGAGCAGTACTTC	CASSVGDGLAAAYEQYF
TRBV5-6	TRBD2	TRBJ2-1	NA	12	TGTGCCAGCAGCTTGGCGGGGGGTGAGCAGTTCTTC	CASSLAGGEQFF
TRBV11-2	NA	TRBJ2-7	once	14	TGTGCCAGCAGCTTCACAGGGAGCTCCTACGAGCAGTACTTC	CASSFTGSSYEQYF
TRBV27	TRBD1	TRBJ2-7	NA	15	TGTGCCAGCAGTTTATCGACAGGGGGCGCATACGAGCAGTACTTC	CASSLSTGGAYEQYF
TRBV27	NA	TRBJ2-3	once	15	TGTGCCAGCAGTAGAGACAGTACCATCACAGATACGCAGTATTTT	CASSRDSTITDTQYF
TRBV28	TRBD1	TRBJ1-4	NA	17	TGTGCCAGCAGTTTCCCCTTAAGGGGGCGAGGTGATGAAAAACTGTTTTTT	CASSFPLRGRGDEKLFF
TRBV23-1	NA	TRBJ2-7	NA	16	TGCGCCAGCAACCACAGGGACGGTAGAAGCTCCTACGAGCAGTACTTC	CASNHRDGRSSYEQYF
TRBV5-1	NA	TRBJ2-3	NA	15	TGCGCCAGCAGCTTGGTCCCCAGCGCCACAGATACGCAGTATTTT	CASSLVPSATDTQYF
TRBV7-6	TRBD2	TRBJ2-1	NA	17	TGTGCCAGCAGCTTAGAGGCTAGCGGCTTACATTACAATGAGCAGTTCTTC	CASSLEASGLHYNEQFF
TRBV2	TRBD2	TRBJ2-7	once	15	TGTGCCAGCAGTGGGACTAGCGGGGCATCCTACGAGCAGTACTTC	CASSGTSGASYEQYF
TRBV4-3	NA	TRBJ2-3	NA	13	TGCGCCAGCAGCCAAGATCGGGTAGATACGCAGTATTTT	CASSQDRVDTQYF
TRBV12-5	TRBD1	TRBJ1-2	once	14	TGTGCTAGTAGGGGCCTCCCAGGGGGGTATGGCTACACCTTC	CASRGLPGGYGYTF